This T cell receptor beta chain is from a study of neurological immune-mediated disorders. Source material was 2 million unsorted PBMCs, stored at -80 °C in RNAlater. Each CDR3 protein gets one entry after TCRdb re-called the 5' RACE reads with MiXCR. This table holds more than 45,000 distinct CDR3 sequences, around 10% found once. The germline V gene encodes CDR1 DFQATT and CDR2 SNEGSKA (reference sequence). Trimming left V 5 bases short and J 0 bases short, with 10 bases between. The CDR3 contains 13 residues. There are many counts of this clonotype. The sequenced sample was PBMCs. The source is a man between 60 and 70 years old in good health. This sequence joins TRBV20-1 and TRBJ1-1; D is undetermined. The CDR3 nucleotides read TGCAGTGCTCTTATACACCTGAACACTGAAGCTTTCTTT. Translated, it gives CSALIHLNTEAFF.